This TCR beta chain was obtained from a study of early stage breast cancer tumors. Across the whole study: ER+/PR+/HER2- status applied to about 70% of the 16 invasive breast tumors. Regarding the study as a whole: Unsorted bulk genomic DNA sequencing lacked pairing and functional marker data. Tumors had 2 to 3-fold higher T cell density than normal breast.

On this clone itself: Antigen specificity is unknown.

Tumor samples used roughly 20-55 mg of diced tissue. Germline trimming cut 3 bases from V and 1 base from J; bases unmatched to any gene: 6. The CDR3 has 16 residues. Germline lookup yields CDR1 LNHDA and CDR2 SQIVND (reference sequence). Measured with immunoSEQ multiplex PCR; TCRdb has only the in-frame clones, and not every one. The sample yields around 31,000 clones, more than 65% seen once. The sample was breast tumor tissue. The chain recombines TRBV19 with TRBJ1-1, with 9 bases aligning to TRBD1. The receptor comes from a person aged 30 to 39 with breast cancer. CDR3 residues: CASSIRQGVSNTEAFF. As DNA, the CDR3 is TGTGCCAGTAGTATCCGACAGGGGGTGTCGAACACTGAAGCTTTCTTT.